The rows below give T cell receptor beta chains drawn from one sample of a study of T-cell memory formation after mild COVID-19. From the 5' RACE reads, TCRdb called clonotypes with MiXCR, one entry per CDR3 protein. The profile covers around 300,000 distinct CDR3 sequences, with roughly 8.2% appearing a single time and less than 25% taken by the ten largest. The sample was PBMCs or a T cell subset sorted from them (not recorded which). These TCRs come from a man aged 18 to 29 who had mild COVID-19 (a few samples of this study predate the infection). Cell type and time point are not known. Each CDR3 is given with its conserved first and last residue. D genes are given only for firm matches. Clone size is given for some rows only: seen once, a few or many times, or a class if the clone is expanded.

abundance | d_gene | j_gene | v_gene | CDR3aa | CDR3nt
NA | TRBD1 | TRBJ2-3 | TRBV5-5 | CASSFDRATDTQYF | TGTGCCAGCAGCTTCGACAGGGCCACAGATACGCAGTATTTT
many | TRBD2 | TRBJ2-3 | TRBV5-1 | CASSLDSGGATDTQYF | TGCGCCAGCAGCTTGGACAGCGGGGGGGCCACAGATACGCAGTATTTT
NA | NA | TRBJ2-5 | TRBV7-2 | CASSYALTQYF | TGTGCCAGCAGCTATGCTCTGACCCAGTACTTC
few | NA | TRBJ1-5 | TRBV9 | CASSVDGNRNQPQHF | TGTGCCAGCAGCGTAGACGGGAATCGCAATCAGCCCCAGCATTTT
NA | TRBD2 | TRBJ2-1 | TRBV5-1 | CASSPALVAGVKNEQFF | TGCGCCAGCAGCCCCGCCTTGGTAGCGGGGGTAAAGAATGAGCAGTTCTTC
NA | TRBD1 | TRBJ2-7 | TRBV6-5 | CASRSQGISYEQYF | TGTGCCAGCAGATCACAGGGGATCTCCTACGAGCAGTACTTC
few | NA | TRBJ2-7 | TRBV6-5 | CASRHQATYEQYF | TGTGCCAGCAGGCACCAGGCGACCTACGAGCAGTACTTC
NA | NA | TRBJ2-3 | TRBV9 | CASSVAWSTDTQYF | TGTGCCAGCAGCGTGGCCTGGTCCACAGATACGCAGTATTTT
many | NA | TRBJ2-4 | TRBV12-3/TRBV12-4 | CASSAWDGKNIQYF | TGTGCCAGCAGTGCGTGGGACGGGAAAAACATTCAGTACTTC
NA | TRBD1 | TRBJ2-2 | TRBV28 | CASMGNFRDRGNTGELFF | TGTGCCAGCATGGGGAACTTTCGGGACAGAGGCAACACCGGGGAGCTGTTTTTT
few | NA | TRBJ2-1 | TRBV7-3 | CASSPPGAIYNEQFF | TGTGCCAGCAGCCCACCAGGGGCCATCTACAATGAGCAGTTCTTC
NA | TRBD2 | TRBJ2-1 | TRBV4-1 | CASSRPPGTSHNEQFF | TGCGCCAGCAGCCGGCCACCCGGGACTAGTCACAATGAGCAGTTCTTC
few | TRBD2 | TRBJ2-3 | TRBV7-2 | CASSLNGLAGVSTDTQYF | TGTGCCAGCAGCTTAAACGGACTAGCGGGGGTAAGCACAGATACGCAGTATTTT
many | NA | TRBJ2-1 | TRBV4-1 | CASSQVVTSSYNEQFF | TGCGCCAGCAGCCAAGTTGTCACTAGCTCCTACAATGAGCAGTTCTTC
NA | NA | TRBJ2-2 | TRBV6-5 | CASSYWARGTGELFF | TGTGCCAGCAGTTACTGGGCCAGGGGTACCGGGGAGCTGTTTTTT
few | TRBD1 | TRBJ2-7 | TRBV7-2 | CASSIGQGSTYEQYF | TGTGCCAGCAGCATCGGACAGGGGTCAACCTACGAGCAGTACTTC
NA | TRBD1 | TRBJ2-5 | TRBV12-3/TRBV12-4 | CASRRGQEETQYF | TGTGCCAGCCGCCGTGGACAGGAAGAGACCCAGTACTTC
few | TRBD1 | TRBJ2-5 | TRBV20-1 | CSAGDRGRETQYF | TGCAGTGCTGGCGACAGGGGGCGGGAGACCCAGTACTTC
many | NA | TRBJ2-1 | TRBV7-3 | CASSPSGGGYNEQFF | TGTGCCAGCAGCCCCTCCGGTGGGGGATACAATGAGCAGTTCTTC
few | TRBD1 | TRBJ1-6 | TRBV4-2 | CASSTLQGADSPLHF | TGTGCCAGCAGCACGTTACAGGGGGCGGATTCACCCCTCCACTTT
few | TRBD2 | TRBJ2-7 | TRBV4-1 | CASSQRAGGLYEQYF | TGCGCCAGCAGCCAACGGGCGGGGGGGCTCTACGAGCAGTACTTC
NA | TRBD1 | TRBJ1-6 | TRBV27 | CASSLSLLDRGASPLHF | TGTGCCAGCAGTTTATCTCTACTGGACAGGGGAGCTTCACCCCTCCACTTT
many | NA | TRBJ2-6 | TRBV20-1 | CSARDTQANVLTF | TGCAGTGCTAGAGATACCCAGGCCAACGTCCTGACTTTC
many | NA | TRBJ2-2 | TRBV29-1 | CSVEARPNGELFF | TGCAGCGTTGAAGCACGTCCTAACGGGGAGCTGTTTTTT
NA | TRBD1 | TRBJ2-5 | TRBV12-3/TRBV12-4 | CASSFHRDRGKETQYF | TGTGCCAGCAGTTTTCACCGGGACAGGGGGAAAGAGACCCAGTACTTC
many | NA | TRBJ2-7 | TRBV7-9 | CASSLGPGSYEQYF | TGTGCCAGCAGCTTAGGCCCGGGCTCCTACGAGCAGTACTTC
many | NA | TRBJ2-1 | TRBV4-3 | CASSQEAVTYNEQFF | TGCGCCAGCAGCCAAGAGGCAGTTACCTACAATGAGCAGTTCTTC
few | NA | TRBJ2-1 | TRBV7-3 | CASSPGAHSYNEQFF | TGTGCCAGCAGCCCAGGGGCACATTCCTACAATGAGCAGTTCTTC
many | NA | TRBJ1-5 | TRBV7-2 | CASSLAGGGEPQHF | TGTGCCAGCAGCTTAGCGGGGGGCGGGGAGCCCCAGCATTTT
NA | NA | TRBJ1-5 | TRBV12-3/TRBV12-4 | CASSLGPGSSNQPQHF | TGTGCCAGCAGTTTAGGGCCAGGGTCTAGCAATCAGCCCCAGCATTTT
few | TRBD1 | TRBJ1-1 | TRBV7-9 | CASSFWTGGTEAFF | TGTGCCAGCAGCTTTTGGACAGGGGGTACTGAAGCTTTCTTT
NA | NA | TRBJ2-3 | TRBV6-6 | CASSYPRRQGGMGISTDTQYF | TGTGCCAGCAGTTACCCTCGGAGACAGGGCGGGATGGGAATAAGCACAGATACGCAGTATTTT
many | NA | TRBJ1-1 | TRBV25-1 | CASSPWAVNTEAFF | TGTGCCAGCAGTCCCTGGGCGGTGAACACTGAAGCTTTCTTT
many | NA | TRBJ1-2 | TRBV5-5 | CASSLVDRYGYTF | TGTGCCAGCAGCTTGGTGGACAGATATGGCTACACCTTC
NA | TRBD1 | TRBJ1-4 | TRBV28 | CASSRQGEAVF | TGTGCCAGCAGTAGGCAGGGGGAGGCGGTTTTT
many | NA | TRBJ2-3 | TRBV5-1 | CASSLTGITDTQYF | TGCGCCAGCAGCTTGACAGGGATAACAGATACGCAGTATTTT
many | NA | TRBJ2-1 | TRBV5-1 | CASSLAGDYNEQFF | TGCGCCAGCAGCTTGGCAGGAGACTACAATGAGCAGTTCTTC
NA | NA | TRBJ2-2 | TRBV4-2 | CASSQRDMNTGELFF | TGTGCCAGCAGCCAAAGGGACATGAACACCGGGGAGCTGTTTTTT
NA | TRBD1 | TRBJ1-1 | TRBV29-1 | CSVREGRGHNTEAFF | TGCAGCGTCCGGGAGGGGAGGGGGCACAACACTGAAGCTTTCTTT
many | TRBD2 | TRBJ2-1 | TRBV9 | CASSRSGGMGDEQFF | TGTGCCAGCAGTCGGAGCGGGGGGATGGGTGATGAGCAGTTCTTC
NA | NA | TRBJ2-3 | TRBV5-1 | CASKPRRDTDTQYF | TGCGCCAGCAAGCCGAGGCGGGATACAGATACGCAGTATTTT